These 5 T cell receptor beta chains were sequenced from one sample in a study of blood T cell repertoires in COVID-19. Only in-frame clones appear in the TCRdb table, and some are missing; sequencing was by immunoSEQ multiplex PCR. The table has about 220,000 clones, 70% to 90% seen once. The sample comprised PBMCs or T cells enriched from blood (not recorded which). Every receptor here comes from a woman in her forties with acute COVID-19.

V and J are TRBV28 and TRBJ2-5; 9 bases are a match to TRBD2. The V gene end was trimmed by 5 bases and the J gene end by 5 bases; junction bases not matched to a gene: 3. CDR3 length equals 13 residues. Germline loops: CDR1 MDHEN, CDR2 SYDVKM. This CDR3 is CASSRGGVETQYF. The DNA of the CDR3 is TGTGCCAGCAGTCGCGGGGGGGTGGAGACCCAGTACTTC. The complete variable domain, with remaining parts taken from reference TRBV28 and TRBJ2-5, reads DVKVTQSSRYLVKRTGEKVFLECVQDMDHENMFWYRQDPGLGLRLIYFSYDVKMKEKGDIPEGYSVSREKKERFSLILESASTNQTSMYLCASSRGGVETQYFGPGTRLLVL.

Written as DNA, the CDR3 is TGTGCCAGCAGCTTAGAGGCAGGGCGAACTAACTATGGCTACACCTTC. Amino acid sequence: CASSLEAGRTNYGYTF. The chain recombines TRBV7-9 with TRBJ1-2; D perhaps matches TRBD1 (5 bases). Germline-derived CDR1 and CDR2 are SEHNR and FQNEAQ (reference sequence). V was trimmed by 1 base and J by 0 bases, leaving 12 bases between them. This CDR3 is 16 amino acids long.

The gene calls are TRBV2 and TRBJ1-5; TRBD1 agrees at 12 bases. The germline V gene has CDR1 SNHLY and CDR2 FYNNEI. The CDR3 totals 20 residues. The V and J ends lost 6 bases and 6 bases, in that order; junction bases with no gene match: 21. The CDR3, as DNA: TGTGCCAGCAGAGGGGGCGGGACAGGGGGCATGGTCGGGAGTCTTCAGCCCCAGCATTTT. It encodes CASRGGGTGGMVGSLQPQHF. Drawing the rest from reference TRBV2 and TRBJ1-5, the complete variable domain is EPEVTQTPSHQVTQMGQEVILRCVPISNHLYFYWYRQILGQKVEFLVSFYNNEISEKSEIFDDQFSVERPDGSNFTLKIRSTKLEDSAMYFCASRGGGTGGMVGSLQPQHFGDGTRLSIL.

This chain uses TRBV7-6 with TRBJ2-1, with TRBD2 matching 13 bases. J gave up 8 bases and V 3 bases, and 16 bases lay outside the gene matches. This CDR3 region has 19 residues. The germline V gene has CDR1 SGHVS and CDR2 FNYEAQ. The CDR3 region is CASSFTPPLAGGPGHEQFF. For the CDR3, the DNA is TGTGCCAGCAGCTTCACGCCCCCACTAGCGGGGGGGCCCGGCCATGAGCAGTTCTTC.

The chain uses TRBV9 and TRBJ1-2, with 11 bases fitting TRBD1. Germline CDR1 and CDR2: SGDLS and YYNGEE. V lost 4 bases to trimming and J lost 1 base; unmatched junction nucleotides: 6. The CDR3 runs to 16 residues. The CDR3 here is CASSQDRGLSNYGYTF. The DNA for the CDR3 is TGTGCCAGCAGCCAGGACAGGGGGCTCAGTAACTATGGCTACACCTTC.